Listed below are T cell receptor beta chains from one sample, sequenced in a study of cytomegalovirus exposure and HLA in healthy donors. Data came from immunoSEQ multiplex PCR; TCRdb stores just in-frame clones and leaves some out. The top ten hold 2% to 2.5% of the sample, which has about 180,000 clones, around 77% seen once. The sequenced material came from PBMCs. The origin of the receptors is a man in his fifties or sixties in good health and CMV-seronegative. Both conserved end residues are part of each CDR3. The D gene is left open where the match is weak. Where a row states a size, it is once, few, many or the class of an expanded clone; other rows omit it.

J,V,size,D,DNA,CDR3
TRBJ2-3,TRBV5-1,-,TRBD1,TGCGCCAGCAGCTCCTCCGGGACAGGGGCCACAGATACGCAGTATTTT,CASSSSGTGATDTQYF
TRBJ2-7,TRBV28,few,-,TGTGCCACCTGGACACTCTCCTACGAGCAGTACTTC,CATWTLSYEQYF
TRBJ2-7,TRBV5-1,-,TRBD2,TGCGCCAGCAGCTTAACTAGCGGACACTCCTACGAGCAGTACTTC,CASSLTSGHSYEQYF
TRBJ2-7,TRBV9,-,TRBD1,TGTGCCAGCAGCATGAATCCTGGGACAGGGGTCAACTCCGAGCAGTACTTC,CASSMNPGTGVNSEQYF
TRBJ2-7,TRBV28,-,TRBD2,TGTGCCAGCAGATACGACCCGGGAGGTGTTGGCGAGCAGTACTTC,CASRYDPGGVGEQYF
TRBJ2-2,TRBV29-1,once,-,TGCAGCCGTAACGGGGAGCTGTTTTTT,CSRNGELFF
TRBJ1-1,TRBV19,-,-,TGTGCCAGTAGTATAAGGAGGCAGATGAACACTGAAGCTTTCTTT,CASSIRRQMNTEAFF
TRBJ1-5,TRBV10-3,few,-,TGTGCCATCAGTGACCAGATCAATCAGCCCCAGCATTTT,CAISDQINQPQHF
TRBJ2-2,TRBV28,-,-,TGTGCCAGCAGCTACGACAGGAACACCGGGGAGCTGTTTTTT,CASSYDRNTGELFF
TRBJ1-1,TRBV9,once,TRBD1,TGTGCCAGCAGCGTAGAAGGGACAGGGCGGACTGAAGCTTTCTTT,CASSVEGTGRTEAFF
TRBJ1-6,TRBV5-1,-,-,TGCGCCAGCAGCCCGGGCATTGACAGGATCAATTCACCCCTCCACTTT,CASSPGIDRINSPLHF
TRBJ2-7,TRBV19,-,TRBD1,TGTGCCAGTAGTACATGGACAGGCTCCTACGAGCAGTACTTC,CASSTWTGSYEQYF
TRBJ2-1,TRBV7-2,-,-,TGTGCCAGCAGCTTAGTGGGCGGGTCGACAGGCAATGAGCAGTTCTTC,CASSLVGGSTGNEQFF
TRBJ1-2,TRBV6-5,-,-,TGTGCCAGCAGGCTGGGAGAGCCCATTAACTATGGCTACCCCTTC,CASRLGEPINYGYPF
TRBJ1-2,TRBV5-1,-,TRBD1,TGCGCCAGCAGCTTGGCTGGACAGGGGAGCGGCTACCCCTTC,CASSLAGQGSGYPF
TRBJ2-2,TRBV29-1,-,TRBD1,TGCAGCGCCCGGACAGGGGCAACCGGGGAGCTGTTTTTT,CSARTGATGELFF
TRBJ2-7,TRBV6-6,-,TRBD1,TGTGCCAGCAGTAAAGAGACAGGGGGGCAATACGAGCAGTACTTC,CASSKETGGQYEQYF
TRBJ2-5,TRBV19,-,-,TGTGCCAGTCGTGGGGCGGGACCGATTAGGGCCCAGTACTTC,CASRGAGPIRAQYF
TRBJ2-5,TRBV10-3,-,TRBD2,TGTGCCATCAGTACTAGCGGGAGGGCTGAGACCCAGTACTTC,CAISTSGRAETQYF
TRBJ1-4,TRBV5-4,-,-,TGTGCCAGCAGCCCCAGGACTCCAACTAATGAAAAACTGTTTTTT,CASSPRTPTNEKLFF
TRBJ2-7,TRBV7-9,-,-,TGTGCCAGCAGATTAGCTGGCCACGAGCAGTACTTC,CASRLAGHEQYF
TRBJ1-4,TRBV27,-,-,TGTGCCAGCAGCGAGACAGTTGCAACTAATGAAAAACTGTTTTTT,CASSETVATNEKLFF
TRBJ1-3,TRBV6-5,-,-,TGTGCCAGCAGTTACGGGGGGGCCAGCTCTGGAAACACCATATATTTT,CASSYGGASSGNTIYF
TRBJ2-5,TRBV5-4,once,-,TGTGCCAGCAGCTTGGGAACCCTAGGAGAGACCCAGTACTTC,CASSLGTLGETQYF
TRBJ2-5,TRBV11-3,-,-,TGTGCCAGCAGCTTTCGGGATCAAGAGACCCAGTACTTC,CASSFRDQETQYF
TRBJ1-1,TRBV11-2,few,TRBD1,TGTGCCAGCAGCTTAAGGACAGGGGGGAACACTGAAGCTTTCTTT,CASSLRTGGNTEAFF
TRBJ2-5,TRBV6-1,-,-,TGTGCCAGCAGTGAAGGAGGGGGAAAAGAGACCCAGTACTTC,CASSEGGGKETQYF
TRBJ1-2,TRBV6-5,-,-,TGTGCCAGCCCAAGGGGGATACCCAACTATGGCTACCCCTTC,CASPRGIPNYGYPF
TRBJ1-6,TRBV25-1,-,-,TGTGCCAGCAGTGTTACAGAAAATTCACCCCTCCACTTT,CASSVTENSPLHF
TRBJ2-7,TRBV11-2,-,TRBD2,TGTGCCAGCAGCCTCCTCCTAGCGGGAGTAATAGAGCAGTACTTC,CASSLLLAGVIEQYF
TRBJ1-1,TRBV5-4,-,TRBD1,TGTGCCAGCAGCTACAGGGGCACTGAAGCTTTCTTT,CASSYRGTEAFF
TRBJ2-1,TRBV6-4,-,TRBD2,TGTGCCAGCTCCCGAGCGGGGGCCTACAATGAGCAGTTCTTC,CASSRAGAYNEQFF
TRBJ1-1,TRBV6-1,-,-,TGTGCCAGCAGTGTACAACCGGGAGTTGAAGCTTTCTTT,CASSVQPGVEAFF
TRBJ2-1,TRBV5-1,-,-,TGCGCCAGCAGCTTGGGGCCTTACAATGAGCAGTTCTTC,CASSLGPYNEQFF
TRBJ2-1,TRBV28,once,-,TGTGCCAGCAGTTCCAGGGTTGAGCAGTTCTTC,CASSSRVEQFF
TRBJ1-4,TRBV6-5,-,TRBD1,TGTGCCAGCAGTTACGGTCAGGGGGCGGGTGAAAAACTGTTTTTT,CASSYGQGAGEKLFF
TRBJ2-7,TRBV6-1,-,-,TGTGCCACCAGCTCCGGGGTTGACTACGAGCAGTACTTC,CATSSGVDYEQYF
TRBJ1-5,TRBV9,-,-,TGTGCCAGCAGCGTACAGGGTGGTAAGGAGCCCCAGAATTTT,CASSVQGGKEPQNF
TRBJ1-1,TRBV6-1,-,-,TGTGCCAGCAGCCCGAGCGCGACCCGAAACACTGAAGCTTTCTTT,CASSPSATRNTEAFF
TRBJ1-2,TRBV2,-,TRBD1,TGTGCCAGCAGTGAGACAGGGGGGAGGTATGGCTACACCTTC,CASSETGGRYGYTF
TRBJ1-2,TRBV29-1,-,-,TGCAGCGTTGAATTAACGCTGGCGGGGGGGGGCTACACCTTC,CSVELTLAGGGYTF